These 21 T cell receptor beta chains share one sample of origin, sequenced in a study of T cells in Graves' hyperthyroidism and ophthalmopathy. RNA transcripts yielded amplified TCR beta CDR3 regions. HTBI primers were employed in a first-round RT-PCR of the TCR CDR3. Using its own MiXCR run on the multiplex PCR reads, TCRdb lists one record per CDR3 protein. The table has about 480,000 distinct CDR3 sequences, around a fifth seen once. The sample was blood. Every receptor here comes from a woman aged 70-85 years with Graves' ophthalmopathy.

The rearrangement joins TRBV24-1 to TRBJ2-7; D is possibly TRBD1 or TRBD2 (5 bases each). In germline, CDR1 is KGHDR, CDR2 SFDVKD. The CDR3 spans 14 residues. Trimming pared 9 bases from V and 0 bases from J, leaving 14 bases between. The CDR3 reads CATSRDASSYEQYF. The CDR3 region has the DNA TGTGCCACCTCCCGGGACGCTAGCTCCTACGAGCAGTACTTC.

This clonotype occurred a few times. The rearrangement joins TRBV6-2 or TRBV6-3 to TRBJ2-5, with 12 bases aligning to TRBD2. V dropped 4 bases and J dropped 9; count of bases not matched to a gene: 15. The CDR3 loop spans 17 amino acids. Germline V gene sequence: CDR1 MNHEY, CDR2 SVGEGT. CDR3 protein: CASSSTTTSGRPLAQYF. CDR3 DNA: TGTGCCAGCAGTTCCACCACTACTAGCGGGAGGCCTTTGGCCCAGTACTTC.

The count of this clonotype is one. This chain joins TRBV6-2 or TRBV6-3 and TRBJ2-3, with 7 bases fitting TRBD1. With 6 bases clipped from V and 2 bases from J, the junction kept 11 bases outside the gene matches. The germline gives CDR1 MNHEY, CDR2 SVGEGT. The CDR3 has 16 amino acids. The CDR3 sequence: CASSLTGITNTDTQYF. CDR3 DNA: TGTGCCAGCAGCTTGACAGGGATCACTAACACAGATACGCAGTATTTT.

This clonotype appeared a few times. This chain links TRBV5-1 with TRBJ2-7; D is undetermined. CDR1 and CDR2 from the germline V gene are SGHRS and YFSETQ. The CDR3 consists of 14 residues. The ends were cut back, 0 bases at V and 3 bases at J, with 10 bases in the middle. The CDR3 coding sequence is TGCGCCAGCAGCTTGGTAGATCTGGGCTACGAGCAGTACTTC. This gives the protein CASSLVDLGYEQYF.

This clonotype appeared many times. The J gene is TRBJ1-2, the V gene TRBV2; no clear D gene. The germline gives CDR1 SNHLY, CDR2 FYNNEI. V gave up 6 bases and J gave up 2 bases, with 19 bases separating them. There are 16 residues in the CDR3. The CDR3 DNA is TGTGCCAGCAGCCCCTTCTTGGGGAATCCGAACTATGGCTACACCTTC. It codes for CASSPFLGNPNYGYTF.

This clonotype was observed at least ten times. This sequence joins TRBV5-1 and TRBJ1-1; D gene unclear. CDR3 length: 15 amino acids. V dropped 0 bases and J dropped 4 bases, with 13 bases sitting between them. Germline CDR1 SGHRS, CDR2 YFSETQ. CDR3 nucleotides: TGCGCCAGCAGCTTGGGGGGAACCCGACCCACTGAAGCTTTCTTT. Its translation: CASSLGGTRPTEAFF.

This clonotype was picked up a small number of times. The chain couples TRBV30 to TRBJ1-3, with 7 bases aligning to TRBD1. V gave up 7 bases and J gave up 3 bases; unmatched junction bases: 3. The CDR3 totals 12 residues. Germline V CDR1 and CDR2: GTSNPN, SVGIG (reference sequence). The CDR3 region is CASSGGGNTIYF. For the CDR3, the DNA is TGTGCCTCATCAGGGGGTGGAAACACCATATATTTT.

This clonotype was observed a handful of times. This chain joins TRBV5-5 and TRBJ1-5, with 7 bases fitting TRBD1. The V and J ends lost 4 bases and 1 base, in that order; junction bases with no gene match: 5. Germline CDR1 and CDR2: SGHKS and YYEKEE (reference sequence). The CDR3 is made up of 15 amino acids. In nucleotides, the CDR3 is TGTGCCAGCAGCCCGGGACAGCTCAGCAATCAGCCCCAGCATTTT. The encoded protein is CASSPGQLSNQPQHF.

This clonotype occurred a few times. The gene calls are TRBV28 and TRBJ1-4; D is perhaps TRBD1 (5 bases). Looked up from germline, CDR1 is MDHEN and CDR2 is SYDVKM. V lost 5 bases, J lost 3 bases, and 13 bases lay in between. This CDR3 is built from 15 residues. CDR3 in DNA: TGTGCCAGCAGTGATCCAGGGAGATCTAATGAAAAACTGTTTTTT. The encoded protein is CASSDPGRSNEKLFF.

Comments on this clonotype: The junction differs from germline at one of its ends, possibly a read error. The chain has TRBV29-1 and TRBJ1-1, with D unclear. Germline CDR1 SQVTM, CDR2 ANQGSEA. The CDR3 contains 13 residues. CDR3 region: CSVEGRKFTEAFF. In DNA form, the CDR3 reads TGCAGCGTCGAAGGACGTAAGTTCACTGAAGCTTTCTTT.

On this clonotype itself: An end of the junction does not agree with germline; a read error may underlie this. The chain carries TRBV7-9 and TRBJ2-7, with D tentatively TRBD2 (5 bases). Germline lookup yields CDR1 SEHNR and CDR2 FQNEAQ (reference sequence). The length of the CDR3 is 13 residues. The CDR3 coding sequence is TGTACCAGCAGCTTAGAGGGCCGCTACGAGCAGTACTTC. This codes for CTSSLEGRYEQYF.

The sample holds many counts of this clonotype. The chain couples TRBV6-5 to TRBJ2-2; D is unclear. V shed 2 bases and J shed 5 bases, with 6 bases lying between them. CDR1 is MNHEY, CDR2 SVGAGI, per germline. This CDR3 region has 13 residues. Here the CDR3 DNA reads TGTGCCAGCAGTTACGTGGTTACCGGGGAGCTGTTTTTT. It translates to CASSYVVTGELFF.

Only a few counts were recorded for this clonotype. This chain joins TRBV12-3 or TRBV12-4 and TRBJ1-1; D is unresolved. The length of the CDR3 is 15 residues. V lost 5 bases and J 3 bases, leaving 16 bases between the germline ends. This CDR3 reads CASSMHVGDYTEAFF. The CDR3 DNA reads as TGTGCCAGCAGTATGCACGTGGGTGATTACACTGAAGCTTTCTTT.

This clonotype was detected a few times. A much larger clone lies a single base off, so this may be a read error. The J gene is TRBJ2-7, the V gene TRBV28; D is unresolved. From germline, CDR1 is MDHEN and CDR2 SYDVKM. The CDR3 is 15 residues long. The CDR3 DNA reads TGTGTCAGCAGTTTAGGTCGACGGCGCTCCTACGAGCAGTACTTC. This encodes CVSSLGRRRSYEQYF.

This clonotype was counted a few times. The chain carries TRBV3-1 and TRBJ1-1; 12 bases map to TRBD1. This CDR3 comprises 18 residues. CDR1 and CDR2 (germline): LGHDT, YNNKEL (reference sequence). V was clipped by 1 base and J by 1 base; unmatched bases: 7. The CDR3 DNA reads TGTGCCAGCAGCCAAGGGAGGTTGGGACAGGGGGCGAACACTGAAGCTTTCTTT. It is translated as CASSQGRLGQGANTEAFF.

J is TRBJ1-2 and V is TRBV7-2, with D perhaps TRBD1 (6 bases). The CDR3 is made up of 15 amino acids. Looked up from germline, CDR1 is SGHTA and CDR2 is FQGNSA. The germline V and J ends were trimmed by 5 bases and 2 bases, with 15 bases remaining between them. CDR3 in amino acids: CASSTQTGENYGYTF. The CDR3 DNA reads TGTGCCAGCAGCACCCAGACAGGCGAAAACTATGGCTACACCTTC.

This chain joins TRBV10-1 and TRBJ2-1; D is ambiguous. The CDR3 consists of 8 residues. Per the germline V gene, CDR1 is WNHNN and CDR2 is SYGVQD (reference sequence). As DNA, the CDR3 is TGCGGCCTGTGTGAGCAGTTCTTC. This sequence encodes CGLCEQFF.

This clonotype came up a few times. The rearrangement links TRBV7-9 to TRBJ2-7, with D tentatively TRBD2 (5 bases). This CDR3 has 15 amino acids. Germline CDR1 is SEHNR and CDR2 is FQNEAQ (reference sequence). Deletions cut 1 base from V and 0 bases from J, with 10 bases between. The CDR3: CASSLVPGSSYEQYF. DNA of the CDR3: TGTGCCAGCAGCTTAGTTCCTGGGAGCTCCTACGAGCAGTACTTC.

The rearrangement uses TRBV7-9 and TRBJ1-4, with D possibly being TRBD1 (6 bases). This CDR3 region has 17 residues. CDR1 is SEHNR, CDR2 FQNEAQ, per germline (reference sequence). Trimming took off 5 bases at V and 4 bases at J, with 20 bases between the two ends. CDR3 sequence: CASSPILSGAFNEKLFF. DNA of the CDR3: TGTGCCAGCAGCCCTATCTTATCAGGGGCCTTTAATGAAAAACTGTTTTTT.

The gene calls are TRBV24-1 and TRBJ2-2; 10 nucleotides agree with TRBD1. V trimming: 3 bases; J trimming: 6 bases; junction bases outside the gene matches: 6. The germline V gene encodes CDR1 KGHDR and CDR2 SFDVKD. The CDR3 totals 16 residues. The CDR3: CATSDPGQGIAGELFF. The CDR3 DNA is TGTGCCACCAGTGATCCGGGACAGGGGATCGCCGGGGAGCTGTTTTTT.

The CDR3, as DNA: TGCGCCAGCAGCCTATACCCACCTGGAGCGGGAGTGACCTACGAGCAGTACTTC. Protein product: CASSLYPPGAGVTYEQYF. This sequence joins TRBV5-1 and TRBJ2-7; TRBD2 agrees at 8 bases. Germline lookup yields CDR1 SGHRS and CDR2 YFSETQ. The CDR3 has 18 residues. V was clipped by 4 bases and J by 2 bases; unmatched bases: 17.